The rows below give T cell receptor beta chains drawn from one sample of a study of T-cell reconstitution after alpha-beta-depleted transplantation in children. TCRdb reprocessed the PCR reads with MiXCR, giving one entry per CDR3 protein. The sample holds about 20,000 distinct CDR3 sequences, around 13% seen once. The sample was PBMCs, mostly from graft donor cells, taken 60 days after TCRalphabeta/CD19-depleted stem cell transplant. Receptors were obtained from a female patient younger than 10 who had a stem cell transplant for congenital amegakaryocytic thrombocytopenia, so the T cells may come from the graft donor. Each CDR3 is given with its conserved first and last residue. A D gene is named only where the DNA matches it firmly. Expanded clones get a size class; other rows say once, few or many, or leave the size out.

V	J	size	D	DNA	CDR3
TRBV20-1	TRBJ2-5	NA	NA	TGCAGTGCTAGAGATGGGGGGGCCCAAGAGACCCAGTACTTC	CSARDGGAQETQYF
TRBV12-3/TRBV12-4	TRBJ2-2	many	NA	TGTGCCAGCAGTTTGGACGGGGGAGGCCGGGAGCTGTTTTTT	CASSLDGGGRELFF
TRBV20-1	TRBJ2-5	many	NA	TGCAGTGCCTCCCCGACAGCCCAAGAGACCCAGTACTTC	CSASPTAQETQYF
TRBV28	TRBJ2-7	many	NA	TGTGCCAGCAGATTAACGGGCCTCGAGCAGTACTTC	CASRLTGLEQYF
TRBV10-3	TRBJ1-4	many	TRBD1	TGTGCCAGCGCCGGGACAGGGGTGGAAAAACTGTTTTTT	CASAGTGVEKLFF
TRBV12-3/TRBV12-4	TRBJ1-1	many	NA	TGTGCCAGCAGTTTAGGGACAAGGTGGACTGAAGCTTTCTTT	CASSLGTRWTEAFF
TRBV12-3/TRBV12-4	TRBJ2-2	many	NA	TGTGCCAGCAGTTTGCTGACATCGAACACCGGGGAGCTGTTTTTT	CASSLLTSNTGELFF
TRBV5-1	TRBJ1-2	many	NA	TGCGCCAGCAGCTCGAGGTTTGGTAGGAGACAGCTCTATGGCTACACCTTC	CASSSRFGRRQLYGYTF
TRBV7-2	TRBJ2-5	many	TRBD2	TGTGCCAGCAGCTTAGCAGGACTAGCGGGAGGTGGGACCCAGTACTTC	CASSLAGLAGGGTQYF
TRBV5-5	TRBJ1-5	NA	NA	TGTGCCAGCACTCCGGGTCATAGCAATCAGCCCCAGCATTTT	CASTPGHSNQPQHF
TRBV18	TRBJ2-6	NA	NA	TGTGCCAGCTCTGAAGGGGCCAACGTCCTGACTTTC	CASSEGANVLTF
TRBV12-3/TRBV12-4	TRBJ1-4	many	NA	TGTGCCAGCAGCCTTAGACCTAGGAATGAAAAACTGTTTTTT	CASSLRPRNEKLFF
TRBV20-1	TRBJ1-2	few	NA	TGCAGTGCTAGTGGGGGTCGCGACTATGGCTACACCTTC	CSASGGRDYGYTF
TRBV5-1	TRBJ1-5	many	NA	TGCGCCAGCAGCTTGTCGGGGGGGGCAGGGCAGCCCCAGCATTTT	CASSLSGGAGQPQHF
TRBV5-1	TRBJ2-1	many	NA	TGCGCCAGCAGCTTGGTCCCCATTTCCTACAATGAGCAGTTCTTC	CASSLVPISYNEQFF
TRBV10-2	TRBJ2-7	many	TRBD2	TGCGCCAGCAGACCTCCACCTCCGCTAAGACTAGCGGGAGATTCTCGGGCCTACGAGCAGTACTTC	CASRPPPPLRLAGDSRAYEQYF
TRBV20-1	TRBJ2-5	many	NA	TGCAGTGCTGATAGGCGGGAGAGGGGGCAAGAGACCCAGTACTTC	CSADRRERGQETQYF
TRBV3-1	TRBJ2-1	many	TRBD1	TGTGCCAGCAGTCGTGGGGGGGGGACAGGGGGCTACAATGAGCAGTTCTTC	CASSRGGGTGGYNEQFF
TRBV24-1	TRBJ2-2	many	NA	TGTGCCACCGGGGCGAACACCGGGGAGCTGTTTTTT	CATGANTGELFF
TRBV15	TRBJ2-7	many	NA	TGTGCCACCAGCAGAGATACGGGCTCCTACGAGCAGTACTTC	CATSRDTGSYEQYF
TRBV5-1	TRBJ2-5	many	TRBD2	TGCGCCAGCAGCTGGACTAGCGGATCGTACCAAGAGACCCAGTACTTC	CASSWTSGSYQETQYF
TRBV5-1	TRBJ2-7	many	TRBD2	TGCGCCAGCAGCACGACGGGAGGTCGGTACGAGCAGTACTTC	CASSTTGGRYEQYF
TRBV7-6	TRBJ2-7	many	NA	TGTGCCAGCAGCAGTCTTAGTCGGACAGCCGACTACGAGCAGTACTTC	CASSSLSRTADYEQYF
TRBV12-3/TRBV12-4	TRBJ2-1	many	NA	TGTGCCAGCAGTTTTTGGGAGGGGGTCCCTTCCTACAATGAGCAGTTCTTC	CASSFWEGVPSYNEQFF
TRBV20-1	TRBJ2-3	many	TRBD2	TGCAGTGAGGGGACTAGTGCAGATACGCAGTATTTT	CSEGTSADTQYF
TRBV28	TRBJ1-5	NA	NA	TGTGCCAGCAGTACCTCCCTCCCCCGGGGCGGTCAGCCCCAGCATTTT	CASSTSLPRGGQPQHF
TRBV6-5	TRBJ2-2	NA	NA	TGTGCCAGCAGTTTTCAACCTCCGAACACCGGGGAGCTGTTTTTT	CASSFQPPNTGELFF
TRBV5-1	TRBJ2-7	NA	TRBD1	TGCGCCAGCAGCTTCGGGACAGCCTCCTACGAGCAGTACTTC	CASSFGTASYEQYF
TRBV29-1	TRBJ1-2	many	NA	TGCAGCGTTGGGGCCGGGGCAGACTATGGCTACACCTTC	CSVGAGADYGYTF
TRBV20-1	TRBJ1-3	NA	NA	TGCAGTGCTAGAACGCTTGGAAACACCATATATTTT	CSARTLGNTIYF
TRBV10-3	TRBJ2-1	many	NA	TGTGCCATCACCCCCGACGGGAGAGCCCACAATGAGCAGTTCTTC	CAITPDGRAHNEQFF
TRBV12-3/TRBV12-4	TRBJ1-2	many	NA	TGTGCCAGCAGTATAGGGGACGGCAACCTGGGCTACACCTTC	CASSIGDGNLGYTF
TRBV20-1	TRBJ2-1	many	NA	TGCAGTGCTAGGGTGGTAAATGAGCAGTTCTTC	CSARVVNEQFF
TRBV5-1	TRBJ1-3	many	NA	TGCGCCAGCAGCTTGGTTGGCGGACAACCCTCCAACACCATATATTTT	CASSLVGGQPSNTIYF
TRBV5-1	TRBJ1-2	NA	NA	TGCGCCAGCAGCTTCTCAGGGGCCCCACCCTATGGCTACACCTTC	CASSFSGAPPYGYTF
TRBV7-7	TRBJ2-5	NA	NA	TGTGCCAGCAGCTTAGACCTGGGAGAGACCCAGTACTTC	CASSLDLGETQYF
TRBV20-1	TRBJ1-2	many	NA	TGCAGTGCTAGTCCCGGGACCGCTCAGTCTAACTATGGCTACACCTTC	CSASPGTAQSNYGYTF
TRBV12-3/TRBV12-4	TRBJ2-7	many	TRBD2	TGTGCCAGCAGCATTAGCGGGGATACCTACGAGCAGTACTTC	CASSISGDTYEQYF
TRBV28	TRBJ2-3	many	TRBD2	TGTGCCAGCAGTACTGGACTAGCTCTAGATACGCAGTATTTT	CASSTGLALDTQYF
TRBV5-1	TRBJ2-3	many	NA	TGCGCCAGCAGCACACCTGGGACGTACGATACGCAGTATTTT	CASSTPGTYDTQYF
TRBV6-5	TRBJ1-1	many	NA	TGTGCCAGCTGGCCGGGACTGATGGACACTGAAGCTTTCTTT	CASWPGLMDTEAFF
TRBV2	TRBJ2-5	many	TRBD2	TGTGCCAGCAGTGAATCGCTGCTAGCGGGAGTCTACCAAGAGACCCAGTACTTC	CASSESLLAGVYQETQYF
TRBV12-3/TRBV12-4	TRBJ2-7	many	TRBD1	TGTGCCAGCACTATTCACCGGGACAGGGACGAGCAGTACTTC	CASTIHRDRDEQYF
TRBV3-1	TRBJ2-1	many	TRBD2	TGTGCCAGCAGCCAAGATAGTGGGCTAGCGGGATACAATGAGCAGTTCTTC	CASSQDSGLAGYNEQFF
TRBV5-1	TRBJ2-1	many	NA	TGCGCCAGCAGCTTCGAATATAGCAATGAGCAGTTCTTC	CASSFEYSNEQFF
TRBV2	TRBJ2-3	many	NA	TGTGCCAGCAGTGAGCAGCGGGGCACAGATACGCAGTATTTT	CASSEQRGTDTQYF
TRBV14	TRBJ1-2	few	TRBD1	TGTGCCAGCAGCCAAAACCGGGACAGAAAGTATGGCTACACCTTC	CASSQNRDRKYGYTF
TRBV29-1	TRBJ2-5	many	NA	TGCAGCGCCGGGACGGACGTTGGGGGGACCCAGTACTTC	CSAGTDVGGTQYF
TRBV20-1	TRBJ2-7	many	NA	TGCAGTGCTTGGTCTTACGAGCAGTACTTC	CSAWSYEQYF
TRBV15	TRBJ2-5	once	NA	TGTGCCACCAACCCTGGGGGCCAAGAGACCCAGTACTTC	CATNPGGQETQYF
TRBV5-3	TRBJ2-3	few	NA	TGTGCCAGAAGCTCTGGGCCCAGCACAGATACGCAGTATTTT	CARSSGPSTDTQYF
TRBV4-3	TRBJ2-1	NA	NA	TGCGCCAGCAGCCAAGCCCACATAGCCAATGAGCAGTTCTTC	CASSQAHIANEQFF
TRBV20-1	TRBJ1-2	many	NA	TGCAGTGGCACGTCCGGCAGGGGCCAGCGCTATGGCTACACCTTC	CSGTSGRGQRYGYTF
TRBV20-1	TRBJ2-1	few	NA	TGCAGTGCTAGCTCCGCGTCGAATGAGCAGTTCTTC	CSASSASNEQFF